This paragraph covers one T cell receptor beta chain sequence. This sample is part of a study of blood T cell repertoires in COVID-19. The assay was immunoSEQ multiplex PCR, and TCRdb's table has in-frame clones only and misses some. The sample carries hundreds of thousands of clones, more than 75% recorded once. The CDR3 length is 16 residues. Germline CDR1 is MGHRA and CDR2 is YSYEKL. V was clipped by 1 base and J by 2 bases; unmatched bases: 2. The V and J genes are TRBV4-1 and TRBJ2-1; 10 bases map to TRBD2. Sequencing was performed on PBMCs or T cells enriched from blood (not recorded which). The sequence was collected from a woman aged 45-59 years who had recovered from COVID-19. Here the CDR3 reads CASSQVSGGTYNEQFF. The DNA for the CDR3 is TGCGCCAGCAGCCAAGTTAGCGGGGGGACCTACAATGAGCAGTTCTTC.